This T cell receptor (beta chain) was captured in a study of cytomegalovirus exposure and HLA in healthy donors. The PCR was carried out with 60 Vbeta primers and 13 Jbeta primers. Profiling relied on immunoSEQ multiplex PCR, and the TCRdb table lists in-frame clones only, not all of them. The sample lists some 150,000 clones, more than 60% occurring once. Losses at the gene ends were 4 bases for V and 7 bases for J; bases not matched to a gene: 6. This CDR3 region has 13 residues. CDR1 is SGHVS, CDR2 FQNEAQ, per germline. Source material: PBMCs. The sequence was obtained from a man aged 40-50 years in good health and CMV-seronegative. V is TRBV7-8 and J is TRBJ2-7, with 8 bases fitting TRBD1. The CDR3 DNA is TGTGCCAGCAGCTCCGCAGGGGGCATGGAGCAGTACTTC. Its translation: CASSSAGGMEQYF.